A selection of T cell receptor beta chains follows, all from one sample in a study of blood T cell repertoires in COVID-19. Clones were read by immunoSEQ multiplex PCR, and TCRdb kept only the in-frame ones, dropping some. Of about 250,000 clones in the sample, roughly 91% were seen once. Material: peripheral blood. All receptors come from a woman aged 40-49 years who had recovered from COVID-19. CDR3s include the opening cysteine and the closing phenylalanine or tryptophan. A D gene is named only where the DNA matches it firmly.

CDR3 length,D gene,V gene,J gene,CDR3 protein
16,TRBD2,TRBV6-2/TRBV6-3,TRBJ2-1,CASSPSGRWAYNEQFF
15,TRBD2,TRBV9,TRBJ2-1,CASSVGLAGYNEQFF
15,NA,TRBV7-6,TRBJ1-1,CASSSPAGANTEAFF
19,TRBD2,TRBV11-3,TRBJ2-1,CASSRPGEILAGASNEQFF
14,TRBD1,TRBV6-5,TRBJ1-6,CASRVGQGRSPLHF
15,NA,TRBV27,TRBJ1-2,CASPLWWAAFYGYTF
12,NA,TRBV19,TRBJ1-2,CASRGANYGYTF
15,TRBD2,TRBV4-1,TRBJ2-2,CASSQERVGGMELFF
14,NA,TRBV6-5,TRBJ1-6,CASTASTGNSPLHF
16,TRBD2,TRBV7-6,TRBJ2-1,CASSLVAGLALAGQFF
14,TRBD1,TRBV29-1,TRBJ2-1,CSAEVGQGSNEQFF
17,TRBD1,TRBV7-9,TRBJ1-6,CASSLAAGPGGYSPLHF
14,NA,TRBV6-5,TRBJ1-6,CASSDSSYNSPLHF
15,NA,TRBV2,TRBJ1-2,CASSEAGQLNYGYTF
14,NA,TRBV5-6,TRBJ1-1,CASSLEQLNTEAFF
13,TRBD1,TRBV27,TRBJ1-3,CATARGLGNTIYF
14,NA,TRBV19,TRBJ1-2,CASSIVGGPYGYTF
16,TRBD1,TRBV19,TRBJ1-3,CASRPDRARLRNTIYF
15,NA,TRBV12-5,TRBJ1-6,CASGSPGSGNSPLHF
15,NA,TRBV25-1,TRBJ1-6,CASSEFGGLSSPLHF
14,NA,TRBV6-1,TRBJ1-3,CASSDLSSGNTIYF
18,NA,TRBV6-2/TRBV6-3,TRBJ1-1,CASSSIASGGGRWTEAFF
13,NA,TRBV7-9,TRBJ1-6,CASSPQINSPLHF
19,TRBD1,TRBV7-2,TRBJ2-6,CASSLLGTGSRAGANVLTF
14,NA,TRBV27,TRBJ2-5,CASSLGANQETQYF
12,NA,TRBV18,TRBJ1-5,CASSLPGGPQHF
13,TRBD1,TRBV6-6,TRBJ2-2,CASSGQGAGELFF
14,NA,TRBV7-2,TRBJ2-7,CASSLAGGAYEQYF
15,TRBD2,TRBV6-2/TRBV6-3,TRBJ2-7,CASSYISGGSYEQYF
14,TRBD1,TRBV25-1,TRBJ1-3,CATAPTTGGNTIYF
22,TRBD2,TRBV10-3,TRBJ2-1,CAITREGVRVGRAQSSYNEQFF
13,NA,TRBV29-1,TRBJ1-2,CSIRRDTNYGYTF
11,NA,TRBV30,TRBJ2-5,CAWTPAETQYF
13,TRBD2,TRBV5-8,TRBJ2-1,CAKASGSRGEQFF
14,TRBD2,TRBV6-5,TRBJ2-3,CATNSGRSTDTQYF
13,TRBD1,TRBV29-1,TRBJ2-7,CSVQTGGSYEQYF
15,TRBD1,TRBV19,TRBJ1-2,CASSDTGDRPVGYTF
13,NA,TRBV19,TRBJ1-4,CASSLSIGRKLFF
15,TRBD1,TRBV7-9,TRBJ2-2,CASSLGDRDTGELFF
14,NA,TRBV3-1/TRBV3-2,TRBJ1-6,CASSQEGGVSPLHF
17,NA,TRBV15,TRBJ1-5,CATSPTRTAYSNQPQHF